These 3 T cell receptor beta chains were sequenced from one sample in a study of CD8 T cells in Susac syndrome (dated by TCRdb to about 2019). The method behind the library was the immunoSEQ multiplex PCR assay. RNA was extracted with the RNeasy kit and roughly 0.45 to 1 ug was reverse transcribed using random hexamers. TCRdb trimmed the raw reads at Q25, called clones with MiXCR and kept productive beta chains. Each entry is one CDR3 protein sequence, shown with its most common DNA and genes. The sample table contains about 120,000 distinct CDR3 sequences; only one count was recorded for around 94% of them. The ten most abundant clones make up less than 0.3% of the sample. Sequenced: CD8+ T cells from PBMCs. The origin of the receptors is a human donor with Susac syndrome.

The chain couples TRBV6-5 to TRBJ2-3; D gene ambiguous. V was cut by 6 bases and J by 3 bases, with 10 bases left in between. Germline assignment: CDR1 MNHEY and CDR2 SVGAGI. CDR3 length: 13 amino acids. The CDR3 bases are TGTGCCAGCAGCCCTCTTAATACAGATACGCAGTATTTT. This encodes CASSPLNTDTQYF.

The rearrangement uses TRBV27 and TRBJ2-1; 10 positions match TRBD1. Trimming removed 3 bases from V and 9 bases from J; junction bases left unmatched: 14. The germline gives CDR1 MNHEY, CDR2 SMNVEV (reference sequence). The CDR3 contains 17 residues. DNA of the CDR3: TGTGCCAGCAGTTTTAGGGGCCCCGGGACAGGGGATCGTGAGCAGTTCTTC. Translated: CASSFRGPGTGDREQFF.

V usage is TRBV7-8 and J usage is TRBJ2-5; D is undetermined. Trimming took 5 bases from V and 3 from J, leaving 10 bases between them. Germline V gene lookup returns CDR1 SGHVS and CDR2 FQNEAQ. The CDR3 contains 13 residues. In DNA form, the CDR3 reads TGTGCCAGCAGCCACATCCAGGAAGAGACCCAGTACTTC. This codes for CASSHIQEETQYF.